A single sample gave rise to the 18 T cell receptor beta chains below, sequenced in a study of cytomegalovirus exposure and HLA in healthy donors (dated 2017 in TCRdb). The library was obtained by the immunoSEQ multiplex PCR assay. The multiplex PCR relied on a mix of 60 forward primers for TCR Vbeta segments and 13 reverse primers for TCR Jbeta segments. Imported from immuneACCESS, the table was reduced by TCRdb to in-frame sequences with V and J called. These copies leave out some clones; in studies compared against another copy, an unresolved V gene accounts for under half, and the cause of the remainder is not known. Counted in this sample were tens of thousands of clones; about 83% of them appeared once. Around 6% of the sample is held by the ten biggest clonotypes. The specimen sequenced was PBMCs. All receptors derive from a young woman in good health and CMV-seropositive.

This clone was detected a few times. This chain connects TRBV5-3 to TRBJ1-1, with 8 bases aligning to TRBD1. TRBV5-3 is treated as an ORF (open reading frame) with a function not yet certain. Trimming removed 4 bases from V and 5 bases from J; junction bases left unmatched: 7. The CDR3 is 14 residues long. DNA of the CDR3: TGTGCCAGAAGCATATCCAGACAGGGGACTGAAGCTTTCTTT. This sequence encodes CARSISRQGTEAFF.

The chain combines TRBV5-1 with TRBJ1-6; maybe TRBD1 (6 bases). The CDR3 extends over 17 amino acids. CDR1 and CDR2 from the germline V gene are SGHRS and YFSETQ. With 0 bases removed from V and 4 bases from J, the gap between germline ends came to 14 bases. The CDR3 nucleotides read TGCGCCAGCAGCTTGGACCCACAAGGGACATATAATTCACCCCTCCACTTT. Amino acids: CASSLDPQGTYNSPLHF.

The chain links TRBV13 to TRBJ2-1, with a tentative D call TRBD2 (6 bases). V lost 1 base to trimming and J lost 5 bases, with 9 bases between them. The CDR3 covers 14 residues. Looked up from germline, CDR1 is PRHDT and CDR2 is FYEKMQ (reference sequence). For the CDR3, the DNA is TGTGCCAGCAGCTTAGACCTAGCGAACAATGAGCAGTTCTTC. Translation gives CASSLDLANNEQFF. The entire variable domain, with the rest obtained from reference TRBV13 and TRBJ2-1, is as follows: AAGVIQSPRHLIKEKRETATLKCYPIPRHDTVYWYQQGPGQDPQFLISFYEKMQSDKGSIPDRFSAQQFSDYHSELNMSSLELGDSALYFCASSLDLANNEQFFGPGTRLTVL.

This chain connects TRBV5-4 to TRBJ1-1; D is uncertain. CDR1 and CDR2 from the germline V gene are SGHNT and YYREEE (reference sequence). CDR3 length equals 13 residues. Trimming removed 10 bases from V and 1 base from J, with 14 bases in between. CDR3 DNA sequence: TGTGCCTCGTTAATGCGGCCGAACACTGAAGCTTTCTTT. Translation gives CASLMRPNTEAFF.

This clone was observed once. The chain is built from TRBV27 and TRBJ2-7; 7 nucleotides match TRBD1. The V gene end was trimmed by 6 bases and the J gene end by 0 bases; junction bases not matched to a gene: 5. This CDR3 has 14 residues. Germline loops: CDR1 MNHEY, CDR2 SMNVEV (reference sequence). DNA of the CDR3: TGTGCCAGCAGCAGACAGGGATCCTCCTACGAGCAGTACTTC. This sequence encodes CASSRQGSSYEQYF.

V usage is TRBV28 and J usage is TRBJ1-5; no reliable D call. There are 14 residues in the CDR3. V lost 5 bases, J lost 3 bases, and 11 bases lay in between. Germline assignment: CDR1 MDHEN and CDR2 SYDVKM. As DNA, the CDR3 is TGTGCCAGCAGTCCCGGGTTCACCAATCAGCCCCAGCATTTT. It is translated as CASSPGFTNQPQHF. Together with reference TRBV28 and TRBJ1-5, the CDR3 gives the full variable domain: DVKVTQSSRYLVKRTGEKVFLECVQDMDHENMFWYRQDPGLGLRLIYFSYDVKMKEKGDIPEGYSVSREKKERFSLILESASTNQTSMYLCASSPGFTNQPQHFGDGTRLSIL.

The chain uses TRBV7-8 and TRBJ2-7; 9 positions match TRBD2. J lost 7 bases, V lost 5 bases, and 9 bases had no gene match. The V gene's germline CDR1 is SGHVS and CDR2 FQNEAQ. This CDR3 has 14 residues. This CDR3 is CASSPDLAGYEQYF. CDR3 DNA: TGTGCCAGCAGCCCAGATCTAGCGGGGTATGAGCAGTACTTC.

The CDR3 DNA is TGCGCCAGCAGCCCCGGGACAGGGGACGGCTACACCTTC. Residues: CASSPGTGDGYTF. The genes are TRBV5-1 and TRBJ1-2; 10 nucleotides agree with TRBD1. Germline lookup yields CDR1 SGHRS and CDR2 YFSETQ. The CDR3 runs to 13 residues. Unmatched junction bases numbered 5, after V lost 4 bases and J lost 8 bases.

The V gene is TRBV6-5, the J gene TRBJ1-5; D might be TRBD1 (6 bases). V shed 5 bases and J shed 5 bases, with 13 bases lying between them. Germline values: CDR1 MNHEY, CDR2 SVGAGI. CDR3 length equals 14 residues. CDR3 amino acids: CASSTRDTHQPQHF. CDR3 in DNA: TGTGCCAGCAGTACCCGGGACACCCATCAGCCCCAGCATTTT.

The genes are TRBV6-1 and TRBJ2-2, with D possibly matching TRBD2 (6 bases). This CDR3 comprises 15 residues. Trimming left V 1 base short and J 5 bases short, with 11 bases between. Germline V CDR1 and CDR2: MNHNS, SASEGT. Written as DNA, the CDR3 is TGTGCCAGCAGTGAAGGTAGCGGAGAGACCGGGGAGCTGTTTTTT. Amino acids: CASSEGSGETGELFF.

This sequence joins TRBV7-3 and TRBJ1-2, with a possible D match to TRBD1 (6 bases). Trimming took off 5 bases at V and 5 bases at J, with 15 bases between the two ends. The germline V gene encodes CDR1 SGHTA and CDR2 FQGTGA. The CDR3 is 14 residues long. The CDR3 DNA follows: TGTGCCAGCAGCCCCGGGGGGACAAATTATGGCTACACCTTC. Protein product: CASSPGGTNYGYTF.

This clone was seen a single time. This chain links TRBV5-1 with TRBJ2-7, with D perhaps matching TRBD2 (6 bases). Trimming removed 5 bases from V and 2 bases from J, with 17 bases in between. The CDR3 length is 15 residues. Per the germline V gene, CDR1 is SGHRS and CDR2 is YFSETQ. The CDR3 region has the DNA TGCGCCAGCAGGGAGGGATCCGACACGGCCTACGAGCAGTACTTC. Protein: CASREGSDTAYEQYF. The whole variable domain, remainder taken from reference TRBV5-1 and TRBJ2-7, is KAGVTQTPRYLIKTRGQQVTLSCSPISGHRSVSWYQQTPGQGLQFLFEYFSETQRNKGNFPGRFSGRQFSNSRSEMNVSTLELGDSALYLCASREGSDTAYEQYFGPGTRLTVT.

The V call is TRBV5-5, the J call TRBJ2-7, with 7 nucleotides matching TRBD1. The CDR3 runs to 15 residues. Per germline, CDR1 SGHKS and CDR2 YYEKEE (reference sequence). The junction had 5 bases not matched to a gene; V was cut back by 1 base and J by 1 base. CDR3 protein: CASSLITGVSYEQYF. The CDR3 nucleotides read TGTGCCAGCAGCTTGATTACAGGGGTTTCCTACGAGCAGTACTTC.

The V and J genes are TRBV6-1 and TRBJ2-1; TRBD2 matches 11 bases. The CDR3 is 17 residues long. V was clipped by 0 bases and J by 8 bases; unmatched bases: 9. The V gene's germline CDR1 is MNHNS and CDR2 SASEGT. The CDR3: CASSEALPSGGIYEQFF. The CDR3 DNA reads TGTGCCAGCAGTGAAGCGCTACCTAGCGGGGGGATCTATGAGCAGTTCTTC.

The V gene is TRBV27, the J gene TRBJ1-5; D call uncertain. Trimming took 3 bases from V and 6 from J, leaving 6 bases between them. This CDR3 contains 12 residues. CDR1 is MNHEY, CDR2 SMNVEV, per germline (reference sequence). The CDR3 nucleotides read TGTGCCAGCAGTTTTATCAGTCAGCCCCAGCATTTT. Residues: CASSFISQPQHF.

The CDR3 loop reads CASSLVGQGNPYEQYF. The CDR3 DNA sequence: TGTGCCAGCAGCTTAGTTGGGCAGGGAAACCCCTACGAGCAGTACTTC. The chain carries TRBV11-2 and TRBJ2-7; tentatively, D is TRBD1 (5 bases). From germline, CDR1 is SGHAT and CDR2 FQNNGV. Trimming took off 1 base at V and 2 bases at J, with 15 bases between the two ends. The CDR3 covers 16 residues.

This chain joins TRBV19 and TRBJ2-7, with D tentatively TRBD2 (5 bases). Germline V gene sequence: CDR1 LNHDA, CDR2 SQIVND (reference sequence). CDR3 length: 13 residues. Trimming removed 4 bases from V and 6 bases from J, with 13 bases in between. The CDR3, as DNA: TGTGCCAGTAGTAGCAGAACCGAGGGCGAGCAGTACTTC. Amino acid sequence: CASSSRTEGEQYF.

This clone appeared a single time. V and J are TRBV19 and TRBJ2-2, with a tentative D call TRBD1 (6 bases). The V end was cut by 10 bases, the J end by 1 base, with 13 bases between. Looked up from germline, CDR1 is LNHDA and CDR2 is SQIVND (reference sequence). The CDR3 is made up of 14 amino acids. The CDR3 DNA follows: TGTGCCAACCACTCGACAGGGAACACCGGGGAGCTGTTTTTT. Amino acid sequence: CANHSTGNTGELFF.